The 21 T cell receptor beta chains below come from one sample, sequenced in a study of blood T cell repertoires in COVID-19. The protocol was immunoSEQ multiplex PCR, while the TCRdb copy is restricted to in-frame clones and leaves out a portion. Of about 120,000 clones in the sample, about 80% were seen once. The sequenced sample consisted of peripheral blood. These receptors were taken from a human donor in a cohort sampled during active COVID-19.

This chain connects TRBV2 to TRBJ2-5; 7 positions match TRBD1. The CDR3 has 14 amino acids. Unmatched junction bases numbered 5, after V lost 6 bases and J lost 1 base. Germline V gene sequence: CDR1 SNHLY, CDR2 FYNNEI. CDR3 sequence reads: CASSWGQSQETQYF. In DNA form, the CDR3 reads TGTGCCAGCAGCTGGGGACAGAGCCAAGAGACCCAGTACTTC.

The chain employs TRBV27 and TRBJ2-7; 10 bases are shared with TRBD2. CDR1 and CDR2 from the germline V gene are MNHEY and SMNVEV (reference sequence). The trim removed 2 bases at V and 3 bases at J, leaving 1 base unmatched. There are 14 residues in the CDR3. The CDR3 bases are TGTGCCAGCAGTTTAGGACTAGCGGACTACGAGCAGTACTTC. Residues: CASSLGLADYEQYF.

CDR3 residues: CASSLGGTDRLYGYTF. The CDR3 DNA reads as TGTGCCAGCAGTTTAGGGGGGACAGACCGCCTCTATGGCTACACCTTC. The chain recombines TRBV28 with TRBJ1-2, with 7 bases matching TRBD1. Germline trimming cut 2 bases from V and 4 bases from J; bases unmatched to any gene: 10. The CDR3 consists of 16 residues. Germline CDR1 is MDHEN and CDR2 is SYDVKM.

V and J are TRBV12-3 or TRBV12-4 and TRBJ1-1; D perhaps matches TRBD1 (5 bases). The germline V and J ends were trimmed by 6 bases and 2 bases, with 7 bases remaining between them. The CDR3 runs 12 residues. The CDR3 DNA is TGTGCCAGCAGCGACAGAAACACTGAAGCTTTCTTT. It encodes CASSDRNTEAFF.

Here the CDR3 DNA reads TGTGCCAGCAGCTTCCCCGGGAGTTCACCCCTCCACTTT. This sequence encodes CASSFPGSSPLHF. This chain links TRBV11-1 with TRBJ1-6; D remains unclear. V lost 3 bases and J 9 bases, leaving 9 bases between the germline ends. The CDR3 sequence is 13 residues long. Germline CDR1 SGHAT, CDR2 FQDESV (reference sequence).

The V gene is TRBV4-1, the J gene TRBJ2-3; TRBD2 aligns across 7 bases. In germline, CDR1 is MGHRA, CDR2 YSYEKL. This CDR3 is 16 amino acids long. The V segment lost 3 bases and the J segment 3 bases; nucleotides outside the gene matches: 9. CDR3 protein: CASSHLGLGETDTQYF. The DNA for the CDR3 is TGCGCCAGCAGCCACCTCGGACTAGGGGAGACAGATACGCAGTATTTT.

The chain employs TRBV7-6 and TRBJ2-2; TRBD2 aligns across 8 bases. Per germline, CDR1 SGHVS and CDR2 FNYEAQ. The CDR3 length is 16 residues. Trimming cost V 1 base and J 1 base; bases outside gene matches: 2. CDR3 bases: TGTGCCAGCAGCTTAGTTGCGGGAGGGAACACCGGGGAGCTGTTTTTT. Protein sequence: CASSLVAGGNTGELFF.

Points on this clone: One end of the junction fails to match germline, which may point to a read error. The rearrangement joins TRBV6-4 to TRBJ2-1; D perhaps matches TRBD2 (6 bases). Germline CDR1 MRHNA, CDR2 SNTAGT. The length of the CDR3 is 13 residues. CDR3 sequence reads: CASSDFRGGAQLF. The DNA of the CDR3 is TGTGCCAGCAGTGACTTTCGAGGCGGGGCCCAGCTCTTC.

This chain links TRBV5-1 with TRBJ1-2; D may be TRBD1 (5 bases). Between the trimmed V and J ends, which lost 0 bases and 8 bases, there was a span of 17 bases. This CDR3 is built from 15 residues. Germline V gene data show CDR1 as SGHRS and CDR2 as YFSETQ. The CDR3 DNA follows: TGCGCCAGCAGCTTGGCGTTAGGGGCCCAGTGGGGCTACACCTTC. Translation: CASSLALGAQWGYTF.

The chain joins TRBV24-1 to TRBJ1-1; D is possibly TRBD1 (5 bases). In germline, CDR1 is KGHDR, CDR2 SFDVKD. CDR3 length: 12 amino acids. With 9 bases removed from V and 3 bases from J, the gap between germline ends came to 10 bases. CDR3 amino acids: CATQGWDTEAFF. Here the CDR3 DNA reads TGTGCCACCCAGGGATGGGACACTGAAGCTTTCTTT.

With regard to this clone: The junction differs from germline at one of its ends, possibly a read error. V and J are TRBV13 and TRBJ2-7; D gene uncertain. The CDR3 loop spans 12 amino acids. CDR1 and CDR2 from the germline V gene are PRHDT and FYEKMQ (reference sequence). In nucleotides, the CDR3 is TGTGCCAGCAGCTTAATCTCCCACGAGCAGTACTTC. Amino acid sequence: CASSLISHEQYF. The full variable domain, in which reference TRBV13 and TRBJ2-7 provide the parts outside the CDR3, is AAGVIQSPRHLIKEKRETATLKCYPIPRHDTVYWYQQGPGQDPQFLISFYEKMQSDKGSIPDRFSAQQFSDYHSELNMSSLELGDSALYFCASSLISHEQYFGPGTRLTVT.

The chain joins TRBV7-3 to TRBJ2-1; possibly TRBD1 for D (5 bases). V was trimmed by 5 bases and J by 0 bases, leaving 8 bases between them. The CDR3 is 14 residues long. CDR1 is SGHTA and CDR2 is FQGTGA in the germline V gene. The CDR3 reads CASSPRDSYNEQFF. The CDR3 nucleotides are TGTGCCAGCAGCCCCAGGGACTCCTACAATGAGCAGTTCTTC.

J is TRBJ2-7 and V is TRBV5-1; D uncertain. This CDR3 has 15 amino acids. Germline-derived CDR1 and CDR2 are SGHRS and YFSETQ. Trimming pared 2 bases from V and 2 bases from J, leaving 14 bases between. CDR3: CASSLETTRAYEQYF. The CDR3 DNA reads TGCGCCAGCAGCTTAGAAACGACCCGGGCCTACGAGCAGTACTTC.

This clone was seen a few times. The chain uses TRBV5-1 and TRBJ1-4; 7 bases are shared with TRBD1. The CDR3 has 14 amino acids. In germline, CDR1 is SGHRS, CDR2 YFSETQ. With 4 bases clipped from V and 5 bases from J, the junction kept 5 bases outside the gene matches. The CDR3 region is CASSITGQNEKLFF. DNA of the CDR3: TGCGCCAGCAGCATTACGGGACAGAATGAAAAACTGTTTTTT.

The chain employs TRBV11-2 and TRBJ1-3; 7 bases align to TRBD1. Germline loops: CDR1 SGHAT, CDR2 FQNNGV. The CDR3 spans 16 residues. V shed 3 bases, J shed 0 bases, and the junction held 5 bases outside the gene matches. CDR3: CASSFSGGLSGNTIYF. In DNA, the CDR3 is TGTGCCAGCAGCTTCTCAGGGGGTCTCTCTGGAAACACCATATATTTT.

This clone was seen a handful of times. This chain joins TRBV2 and TRBJ1-4, with 9 nucleotides matching TRBD1. V gave up 6 bases and J gave up 4 bases; unmatched junction bases: 6. The CDR3 totals 15 residues. Germline V lookup: CDR1 SNHLY, CDR2 FYNNEI. The CDR3 coding sequence is TGTGCCAGCAGACAGGGGGCTGGAGGTAATGAAAAACTGTTTTTT. Protein sequence: CASRQGAGGNEKLFF.

The J gene is TRBJ2-5, the V gene TRBV10-3, with D maybe TRBD2 (6 bases). This CDR3 has 14 residues. V was shortened by 4 bases and J by 2 bases, with 11 bases between the two germline ends. The germline V gene has CDR1 ENHRY and CDR2 SYGVKD. The CDR3 bases are TGTGCCATCAGTGGGAGCGGGCAACAAGAGACCCAGTACTTC. Amino acids: CAISGSGQQETQYF.

The chain links TRBV4-3 to TRBJ2-7; 8 positions match TRBD1. CDR1 is LGHNA and CDR2 is YSLEER in the germline V gene. CDR3 length equals 14 residues. The J segment lost 0 bases and the V segment lost 3 bases, leaving 1 base of the junction unmatched. The CDR3 is CASSQDRVSYEQYF. Written as DNA, the CDR3 is TGCGCCAGCAGCCAGGACAGGGTCTCCTACGAGCAGTACTTC.

The rearrangement uses TRBV6-4 and TRBJ2-3; 7 nucleotides agree with TRBD2. CDR1 MRHNA and CDR2 SNTAGT come from the germline V gene. J lost 4 bases, V lost 0 bases, and 10 bases had no gene match. The CDR3 sequence is 17 residues long. CDR3 residues: CASSDSYTASGPDTQYF. The CDR3 coding sequence is TGTGCCAGCAGTGACTCATATACGGCTAGCGGCCCAGATACGCAGTATTTT.

This chain links TRBV18 with TRBJ1-1; 7 bases line up with TRBD1. Trimming removed 0 bases from V and 0 bases from J; junction bases left unmatched: 1. Per the germline V gene, CDR1 is KGHSH and CDR2 is LQKENI. The CDR3 consists of 15 residues. CDR3 DNA: TGTGCCAGCTCACCACCGACAGGGATGAACACTGAAGCTTTCTTT. This codes for CASSPPTGMNTEAFF.

The chain couples TRBV5-1 to TRBJ2-6, with TRBD2 as a possible D gene (5 bases). Looked up from germline, CDR1 is SGHRS and CDR2 is YFSETQ. The CDR3 consists of 17 residues. V lost 2 bases and J 1 base, leaving 13 bases between the germline ends. The CDR3 reads CASSFWGAFSGANVLTF. As DNA, the CDR3 is TGCGCCAGCAGCTTTTGGGGAGCCTTTTCTGGGGCCAACGTCCTGACTTTC.